The T cell receptor (beta chain) described here comes from a study of blood T cell repertoires in COVID-19. Libraries were prepared by immunoSEQ multiplex PCR; TCRdb keeps only in-frame clonotypes and omits some of them. Found here are a few hundred thousand clones, about 90% of them singletons; the top ten hold 3%. This receptor was identified in a woman in her 30s who had recovered from COVID-19. Sequencing used PBMCs or T cells enriched from blood (not recorded which).

CDR3 residues: CASSPPRGLGHYDEQFF. CDR3 bases: TGTGCCAGCAGTCCGCCCAGGGGGCTCGGACATTACGATGAGCAGTTCTTC. The V call is TRBV28, the J call TRBJ2-1, with 8 bases lining up with TRBD1. This CDR3 has 17 residues. Germline values: CDR1 MDHEN, CDR2 SYDVKM. J gave up 8 bases and V 5 bases, and 17 bases lay outside the gene matches.